This entry describes one T cell receptor beta chain. Germline-derived CDR1 and CDR2 are GTSNPN and SVGIG (reference sequence). Trimming pared 4 bases from V and 4 bases from J, leaving 19 bases between. The CDR3 contains 15 residues. The data belong to a study of blood T cell repertoires in COVID-19. Overall study context: The samples span acute and convalescent COVID-19 from the United States, Italy and Spain. Nucleic acid was either cDNA or gDNA, and it came from T cells, B-cell-depleted T cells, or PBMCs.

As originally analysed: Researchers report that nucleated cell counts were estimated from reference gene primer amplification. Libraries were prepared by immunoSEQ multiplex PCR; TCRdb keeps only in-frame clonotypes and omits some of them. V and J calls and clone size follow that table, whereas D and trimming were derived from the DNA. The sample has tens of thousands of clones; roughly 81% are singletons. The sample taken for sequencing was peripheral blood. The chain has TRBV30 and TRBJ1-1, with D unclear. The receptor was derived from a woman aged 60 to 75 with acute or convalescent COVID-19. This CDR3 reads CAWTRFRVGSTEAFF. The CDR3 coding sequence is TGTGCCTGGACCCGATTTCGGGTCGGGAGCACTGAAGCTTTCTTT.